This is a list of T cell receptor beta chains from one sample in a study of beta chain features in type 1 diabetes. TCRdb's table, derived via immunoSEQ multiplex PCR, lists solely in-frame clones and lacks some. The sample comprises fewer than 350,000 clones, about 15% of which are singletons, and around 0.015% rests with the top ten. Sample: naive CD4+ T cells from blood. These receptors came from a man aged 18 to 30 with type 1 diabetes. The CDR3 runs from the conserved cysteine through the conserved F or W. A D gene is named only where the DNA matches it firmly. Size is stated for part of the rows, as once, few or many counts, or as a class when the clone is expanded.

D gene	V gene	J gene	clone size	CDR3 DNA	CDR3 protein
-	TRBV13	TRBJ2-4	-	TGTGCCAGCCGAGAGGGGGGGGGCAGGTACATTCAGTACTTC	CASREGGGRYIQYF
-	TRBV7-6	TRBJ2-7	few	TGTGCCAGCAGCTCACTCGACTCCTACGAGCAGTACTTC	CASSSLDSYEQYF
-	TRBV5-4	TRBJ2-2	few	TGTGCCAGCAGCCCGGAGCACGGATCTTCCACCGGGGAGCTGTTTTTT	CASSPEHGSSTGELFF
-	TRBV14	TRBJ1-4	few	TGTGCCAGCAGCGTGAGATTAGCAACTAATGAAAAACTGTTTTTT	CASSVRLATNEKLFF
-	TRBV18	TRBJ1-2	few	TGTGCCAGCTCACCGACTCGGGCTCTCCGGACTATGAGCTACACCTTC	CASSPTRALRTMSYTF
TRBD1	TRBV29-1	TRBJ2-7	-	TGCAGCGTGCGGGGACAGGCGGGAAACTACGAGCAGTACTTC	CSVRGQAGNYEQYF
-	TRBV30	TRBJ2-7	-	TGTGCCTGGAGTAAGACACTTATGTCCTACGAGCAGTACTTC	CAWSKTLMSYEQYF
-	TRBV30	TRBJ1-6	-	TGTGCCTGGAGTGGCCAGGGAAATTCACCCCTCCACTTT	CAWSGQGNSPLHF
TRBD2	TRBV5-1	TRBJ2-1	few	TGCGCCAGCAGCCCGGGACTAGCGGACTACAATGAGCAGTTCTTC	CASSPGLADYNEQFF
-	TRBV15	TRBJ1-5	-	TGTGCCACCCGAACGGGTGCAGGAGCGGCGAGCAATCAGCCCCAGCATTTT	CATRTGAGAASNQPQHF
TRBD2	TRBV6-5	TRBJ2-7	few	TGTGCCAGCTTATCGGCGGGAGGAGCCCGAGCGTACTTC	CASLSAGGARAYF
-	TRBV6-5	TRBJ2-1	once	TGTGCCAGCAGCCAACGGAATGAGCAGTTCTTC	CASSQRNEQFF
-	TRBV29-1	TRBJ1-1	-	TGCAGCGTTGCAGGGTTTGATTCGATGAACACTGAAGCTTTCTTT	CSVAGFDSMNTEAFF
-	TRBV28	TRBJ2-7	few	TGTGCCAGCAGTTCCACCAGACAGGAGCAGTACTTC	CASSSTRQEQYF
TRBD1	TRBV18	TRBJ2-2	few	TGTGCCAGCTCACGTTACGGGACAGATAACACCGGGGAGCTGTTTTTT	CASSRYGTDNTGELFF
-	TRBV6-5	TRBJ2-7	few	TGTGCCAGCAGTAATTACGCCCTGGGCGCCTACGAGCAGTACTTC	CASSNYALGAYEQYF
-	TRBV29-1	TRBJ2-3	-	TGCAGCGTCCGGGGAAGCACAGATACGCAGTATTTT	CSVRGSTDTQYF